A single sample gave rise to the 12 T cell receptor beta chains below, sequenced in a study of tumor-infiltrating lymphocytes in primary liver carcinoma. TCR beta cDNA was prepared out of 450 to 500 ng total RNA by means of a constant-region primer. The TCR beta library was amplified through three nested multiplex PCR rounds in a modified ARM-PCR procedure. The first two PCR rounds used TRBV1-TRBV30 primers with a Cbeta primer, 10 cycles each. TCRdb reanalysed the multiplex PCR reads using MiXCR and keeps one entry per CDR3 protein. The profile shows 100,000 to 150,000 distinct CDR3 sequences, roughly three fifths of them singletons. Unsorted bulk tissue, roughly 20-34 mg of it, served as the source for co-extraction of RNA and DNA. Sequenced: liver tumor tissue from sampling region 3. The sample's subset: tumor region T3, left-lateral pole. The source of these receptors is a woman aged 60-75 years with primary liver carcinoma and hepatitis B virus infection.

This clonotype was counted many times. The chain is built from TRBV2 and TRBJ2-3, with D possibly being TRBD2 (6 bases). Trimming pared 7 bases from V and 2 bases from J, leaving 10 bases between. The CDR3 covers 13 residues. CDR1 is SNHLY and CDR2 is FYNNEI in the germline V gene. This chain's CDR3 is CASMGGSTDTQYF. CDR3 in DNA: TGTGCCAGCATGGGGGGATCCACAGATACGCAGTATTTT.

Remarks on this clonotype: This may come from a read error, since a much larger clone is one base off. The gene calls are TRBV7-9 and TRBJ2-7; D assignment may be TRBD1 or TRBD2 (5 bases each). The CDR3 is 16 amino acids. The germline V gene encodes CDR1 SEHNR and CDR2 FQNEAQ (reference sequence). The V and J ends lost 1 base and 3 bases respectively, with 16 bases between them. In nucleotides, the CDR3 is TGTGCCAGCAGCTTAGTCCAGGGCCGGGGCTACTACGAGCAGTACTTC. This translates into CASSLVQGRGYYEQYF. Combining the CDR3 with reference TRBV7-9 and TRBJ2-7 gives the whole variable domain DTGVSQNPRHKITKRGQNVTFRCDPISEHNRLYWYRQTLGQGPEFLTYFQNEAQLEKSRLLSDRFSAERPKGSFSTLEIQRTEQGDSAMYLCASSLVQGRGYYEQYFGPGTRLTVT.

This clonotype was picked up a small number of times. Just one base apart from a much larger clone, this may be a read error. J is TRBJ2-1 and V is TRBV29-1; 7 positions match TRBD2. Germline lookup yields CDR1 SQVTM and CDR2 ANQGSEA. Trimming took 8 bases from V and 6 from J; bases not matched to a gene: 13. The CDR3 sequence is 14 residues long. Written as DNA, the CDR3 is TGCAGCTTTTGTGGGACTGGCGGGGGCAATGAGCAGTTCTTC. It codes for CSFCGTGGGNEQFF.

The rearrangement uses TRBV11-2 and TRBJ2-1; no clear D gene. CDR3 length: 14 amino acids. The germline CDR1 and CDR2 sequences are SGHAT and FQNNGV. CDR3 protein: CAGSLELPHNEQFF. CDR3 sequence (DNA): TGTGCGGGCAGCTTAGAACTGCCACACAATGAGCAGTTCTTC.

In the case of this clonotype: This sequence may be a read error, since a much larger clone differs from it by one base. The chain combines TRBV10-3 with TRBJ2-7; D unclear. The CDR3 is 12 residues long. Trimming took 9 bases from V and 2 from J, leaving 11 bases between them. Per germline, CDR1 ENHRY and CDR2 SYGVKD. CDR3 sequence: CAIATATYEQYF. The CDR3 DNA follows: TGTGCCATTGCGACGGCAACCTACGAGCAGTACTTC.

As concerns this clonotype: Sequence at one end of the junction differs from germline and may be a read error. The V call is TRBV11-2, the J call TRBJ2-3, with TRBD1 matching over 8 bases. This CDR3 has 15 residues. CDR1 is SGHAT and CDR2 is FQNNGV in the germline V gene. CDR3 amino acids: CASSLEFGGTGTQYF. CDR3 in DNA: TGTGCCAGCAGCCTAGAGTTTGGAGGGACAGGTACGCAGTATTTT.

This clonotype was recorded many times. The chain joins TRBV13 to TRBJ1-2, with 8 nucleotides matching TRBD1. Germline V CDR1 and CDR2: PRHDT, FYEKMQ (reference sequence). The length of the CDR3 is 14 residues. Trimming took 5 bases from V and 7 from J; bases not matched to a gene: 9. As DNA, the CDR3 is TGTGCCAGCAGCGGCCAGGGGGCGAGGCGTGGCTACACCTTC. This encodes CASSGQGARRGYTF.

In regard to this clonotype: This may be a read error: a much more frequent sequence differs by one nucleotide. V gene TRBV10-3 combines with J gene TRBJ2-1; D is ambiguous. Per the germline V gene, CDR1 is ENHRY and CDR2 is SYGVKD. CDR3 size: 14 residues. CDR3 nucleotide sequence: TGTGTCATCAGCCCCTTTAGGGAAATAAATGAGCAGTTCTTC. As protein: CVISPFREINEQFF.

Comments on this clonotype: One end of the junction varies from germline; a read error may be responsible. The rearrangement uses TRBV5-8 and TRBJ2-2, with TRBD2 as a possible D gene (5 bases). The germline V gene has CDR1 SGHTS and CDR2 YDEGEE. There are 16 residues in the CDR3. The CDR3 reads CASNLAGGRGTGELFF. DNA of the CDR3: TGTGCCAGCAACTTGGCCGGCGGGCGTGGCACCGGGGAGCTGTTTTTT.

This clonotype was seen a few times. The junction departs from the called germline gene at one end, perhaps through a read error. V gene TRBV28 combines with J gene TRBJ2-7, with TRBD2 matching 7 bases. Germline lookup yields CDR1 MDHEN and CDR2 SYDVKM. This CDR3 has 14 amino acids. CDR3 protein: CASSLLREGVEQCF. Written as DNA, the CDR3 is TGTGCCAGCAGTTTATTGAGGGAGGGAGTCGAGCAGTGCTTC.

This clonotype was seen a few times. This may come from a read error, since a much larger clone is one base off. The chain joins TRBV6-5 to TRBJ1-1; D not certain. CDR3 length equals 15 residues. The V gene's germline CDR1 is MNHEY and CDR2 SVGAGI. V shed 6 bases and J shed 2 bases, with 16 bases lying between them. The DNA of the CDR3 is TGTGCCAGCAGCTACAGACGCTCAGGAAACACTGAAGCTTTCTTT. It specifies CASSYRRSGNTEAFF.

About this clonotype: This may come from a read error, since a much larger clone is one base off. The chain has TRBV5-1 and TRBJ2-3; 7 bases align to TRBD2. This CDR3 is built from 16 residues. Unmatched junction bases numbered 16, after V lost 8 bases and J lost 4 bases. Germline V gene lookup returns CDR1 SGHRS and CDR2 YFSETQ. The CDR3 reads CARLVRLSGNPDTQYF. CDR3 in DNA: TGCGCCAGACTCGTACGACTAAGCGGGAACCCAGATACGCAGTATTTT.